The 26 T cell receptor beta chains in this list originate from one sample, sequenced in a study of blood T cells in healthy people across ages. Primers used in a second PCR of roughly 6 to 11 cycles were a sample-barcoded 5' primer and a J-beta primer mix. TCRdb re-analysed the 5' RACE reads in MiXCR, keeping a single row per CDR3 protein. The sample yields hundreds of thousands of distinct CDR3 sequences, about 25% seen once. These data were also reused for a study on T cells of mothers and their children.

Sequencing was carried out using blood. The source of these receptors is a boy between 10 and 17 years old in good health.

This clonotype was picked up a small number of times. The rearrangement joins TRBV3-1 to TRBJ2-1; TRBD2 matches at 8 bases. V shed 0 bases and J 4 bases; nucleotides not matched to a gene: 8. This CDR3 contains 17 residues. Germline CDR1 is LGHDT and CDR2 is YNNKEL (reference sequence). This chain's CDR3 is CASSQEVSGSFYNEQFF. The DNA of the CDR3 is TGTGCCAGCAGCCAAGAGGTGAGCGGGAGTTTTTACAATGAGCAGTTCTTC.

The V call is TRBV7-9, the J call TRBJ2-1; TRBD2 agrees at 12 bases. Trimming cost V 4 bases and J 5 bases; bases outside gene matches: 6. Germline CDR1 reads SEHNR; CDR2 reads FQNEAQ (reference sequence). This CDR3 comprises 16 residues. Here the CDR3 DNA reads TGTGCCAGCAGCTCACAATCTAGCGGGAGGGACAATGAGCAGTTCTTC. Translated, it gives CASSSQSSGRDNEQFF.

This clonotype was seen only a few times. CDR3 region: CASSWERAGAGYEQFF. The DNA of the CDR3 is TGCGCCAGCAGCTGGGAGAGAGCGGGGGCCGGGTATGAGCAGTTCTTC. The chain couples TRBV5-1 to TRBJ2-1; 8 bases agree with TRBD2. CDR1 is SGHRS, CDR2 YFSETQ, per germline. The V gene end was trimmed by 3 bases and the J gene end by 8 bases; junction bases not matched to a gene: 13. The CDR3 covers 16 residues.

This clonotype occurred a few times. CDR3 region: CSATRDRGTYEQYF. The CDR3 DNA is TGCAGTGCTACCCGGGACAGGGGAACATACGAGCAGTACTTC. The chain links TRBV20-1 to TRBJ2-7, with 10 bases that match TRBD1. The CDR3 runs 14 residues. CDR1 is DFQATT and CDR2 is SNEGSKA in the germline V gene (reference sequence). Trimming took 4 bases from V and 4 from J; bases not matched to a gene: 7.

This clonotype appeared many times. This chain connects TRBV27 to TRBJ2-7; TRBD1 matches 7 bases. The germline V gene encodes CDR1 MNHEY and CDR2 SMNVEV (reference sequence). The CDR3 extends over 13 amino acids. The V gene end was trimmed by 6 bases and the J gene end by 1 base; junction bases not matched to a gene: 3. The CDR3 DNA reads TGTGCCAGCAGCTTGGGACAGTCCTACGAGCAGTACTTC. This codes for CASSLGQSYEQYF.

The J gene is TRBJ2-1, the V gene TRBV10-2; either TRBD1 or TRBD2 may supply D (6 bases each). The CDR3 is 20 residues long. Trimming left V 2 bases short and J 0 bases short, with 23 bases between. Germline-derived CDR1 and CDR2 are WSHSY and SAAADI. The CDR3 sequence is CASSERAGAGAGSSYNEQFF. The DNA of the CDR3 is TGCGCCAGCAGTGAGCGGGCAGGGGCTGGAGCGGGTTCCTCCTACAATGAGCAGTTCTTC.

This clonotype appeared a few times. V usage is TRBV12-3 or TRBV12-4 and J usage is TRBJ1-1, with D perhaps matching TRBD1 (6 bases). The CDR3 loop spans 13 amino acids. Trimming removed 6 bases from V and 1 base from J, with 9 bases in between. The CDR3 sequence is CASRDSPNTEAFF. The CDR3 DNA reads as TGTGCCAGCAGGGACAGTCCGAACACTGAAGCTTTCTTT.

The chain links TRBV7-9 to TRBJ2-7; maybe TRBD1 (6 bases). This CDR3 is 12 amino acids long. The V gene lost 6 bases and the J gene lost 6 bases, with 12 bases spanning the gap. The germline CDR1 and CDR2 sequences are SEHNR and FQNEAQ (reference sequence). The CDR3 DNA reads as TGTGCCAGCAGTCCAGGGGATTCCGAGCAGTACTTC. It translates to CASSPGDSEQYF.

This clonotype was observed a few times. The CDR3 loop reads CASSQSGLQETQYF. In DNA, the CDR3 is TGCGCCAGCAGCCAGTCGGGATTACAAGAGACCCAGTACTTC. V usage is TRBV4-1 and J usage is TRBJ2-5, with a weak D call TRBD2 (5 bases). Germline-derived CDR1 and CDR2 are MGHRA and YSYEKL. The germline V and J ends were trimmed by 3 bases and 2 bases, with 10 bases remaining between them. This CDR3 region has 14 residues.

This rearrangement joins TRBV21-1 to TRBJ2-5; the table gives TRBD1 as D, unverified against the DNA. TRBV21-1 is flagged as a pseudogene. The CDR3 is 16 residues long. The DNA for the CDR3 is TGTGCCAGCAGCAAACCGGGGACAGGGAGTTCCGAGACCCAGTACTTC. It specifies CASSKPGTGSSETQYF.

This chain uses TRBV6-1 with TRBJ2-1; tentatively, D is TRBD2 (6 bases). CDR1 and CDR2 from the germline V gene are MNHNS and SASEGT. The germline V and J ends were trimmed by 3 bases and 8 bases, with 23 bases remaining between them. This CDR3 has 17 residues. CDR3 in DNA: TGTGCCAGCAGTGAGGGAAAGTTTGGCGGGATTAGTTATGAGCAGTTCTTC. It is translated as CASSEGKFGGISYEQFF.

J is TRBJ2-3 and V is TRBV7-9, with a possible D match to TRBD2 (6 bases). Germline assignment: CDR1 SEHNR and CDR2 FQNEAQ (reference sequence). The CDR3 is made up of 14 amino acids. The V end lost 8 bases, the J end lost 5 bases, and 17 bases lay between the germline ends. The CDR3 sequence is CASLPGGVLDTQYF. Here the CDR3 DNA reads TGTGCCAGCCTTCCGGGCGGGGTCTTAGATACGCAGTATTTT.

The chain couples TRBV7-2 to TRBJ2-7, with 8 nucleotides matching TRBD2. Germline CDR1 and CDR2: SGHTA and FQGNSA. The CDR3 spans 14 residues. The ends lost 2 bases at V and 7 bases at J; junction bases unmatched: 7. The CDR3 sequence: CASSLRSGGYEQYF. The CDR3 nucleotides read TGTGCCAGCAGCTTACGGAGCGGGGGATATGAGCAGTACTTC.

The table lists this clonotype with a few counts. The chain combines TRBV6-6 with TRBJ2-5; D gene ambiguous. V lost 2 bases and J 2 bases, leaving 9 bases between the germline ends. The CDR3 contains 14 residues. The germline gives CDR1 MNHNY, CDR2 SVGAGI (reference sequence). The CDR3 is CASSYSQLQETQYF. The CDR3 DNA sequence: TGTGCCAGCAGTTACAGTCAGTTACAAGAGACCCAGTACTTC.

This clonotype has a handful of counts. The V call is TRBV3-1, the J call TRBJ2-5, with a possible D match to TRBD1 (5 bases). V gave up 1 base and J gave up 2 bases, with 11 bases separating them. This CDR3 is 15 amino acids long. In germline, CDR1 is LGHDT, CDR2 YNNKEL (reference sequence). The CDR3 coding sequence is TGTGCCAGCAGCCAAGGCTGGGGCGTACAAGAGACCCAGTACTTC. It specifies CASSQGWGVQETQYF.

The CDR3 reads CAISDRASGILDTQYF. CDR3 sequence (DNA): TGTGCCATCAGTGATAGGGCTAGCGGGATTTTGGATACGCAGTATTTT. The chain recombines TRBV10-3 with TRBJ2-3; 9 bases are a match to TRBD2. The CDR3 totals 16 residues. Trimming at V came to 3 bases and at J to 6 bases, leaving 10 bases not matched to a gene. The germline gives CDR1 ENHRY, CDR2 SYGVKD.

This chain uses TRBV2 with TRBJ2-5; D possibly corresponds to TRBD2 (6 bases). V lost 6 bases and J lost 0, with 20 bases in between. The CDR3 has 17 amino acids. Germline CDR1 and CDR2: SNHLY and FYNNEI. The CDR3 DNA follows: TGTGCCAGCAGGACCGAACCGGGGCGGGGAAACCAAGAGACCCAGTACTTC. It specifies CASRTEPGRGNQETQYF. The full variable domain, rest sourced from reference TRBV2 and TRBJ2-5, is EPEVTQTPSHQVTQMGQEVILRCVPISNHLYFYWYRQILGQKVEFLVSFYNNEISEKSEIFDDQFSVERPDGSNFTLKIRSTKLEDSAMYFCASRTEPGRGNQETQYFGPGTRLLVL.

This clonotype was seen a handful of times. This CDR3 reads CASSFTGNTIYF. The CDR3, as DNA: TGTGCCAGCAGTTTCACAGGAAACACCATATATTTT. V usage is TRBV12-3 or TRBV12-4 and J usage is TRBJ1-3; D not certain. V lost 3 bases and J 4 bases, leaving 4 bases between the germline ends. The CDR3 is 12 residues long.

The chain has TRBV5-1 and TRBJ1-1; maybe TRBD1 (6 bases). Germline lookup yields CDR1 SGHRS and CDR2 YFSETQ. V was shortened by 6 bases and J by 0 bases, with 18 bases between the two germline ends. There are 16 residues in the CDR3. CDR3 DNA sequence: TGCGCCAGCATCTCCGCTCCGGGACAAGTGAACACTGAAGCTTTCTTT. Encoded protein: CASISAPGQVNTEAFF.

This clonotype occurred a few times. This chain links TRBV7-9 with TRBJ2-7; D tentatively fits TRBD1 or TRBD2 (5 bases each). V was trimmed by 5 bases and J by 2 bases, leaving 10 bases between them. The CDR3 loop spans 13 amino acids. Germline loops: CDR1 SEHNR, CDR2 FQNEAQ (reference sequence). This chain's CDR3 is CASSAGATYEQYF. In nucleotides, the CDR3 is TGTGCCAGCAGCGCCGGGGCAACCTACGAGCAGTACTTC. Complete variable domain (other parts from reference TRBV7-9 and TRBJ2-7): DTGVSQNPRHKITKRGQNVTFRCDPISEHNRLYWYRQTLGQGPEFLTYFQNEAQLEKSRLLSDRFSAERPKGSFSTLEIQRTEQGDSAMYLCASSAGATYEQYFGPGTRLTVT.

The CDR3 DNA is TGTGCCAGCAGCCGCCCGGGACTAGCGGGAGTTTTTGGAGAGACCCAGTACTTC. Residues: CASSRPGLAGVFGETQYF. V is TRBV7-9 and J is TRBJ2-5; 14 positions agree with TRBD2. CDR3 size: 18 residues. Germline V gene sequence: CDR1 SEHNR, CDR2 FQNEAQ (reference sequence). The V gene end was trimmed by 5 bases and the J gene end by 4 bases; junction bases not matched to a gene: 12. The entire variable domain, with the rest obtained from reference TRBV7-9 and TRBJ2-5, is as follows: DTGVSQNPRHKITKRGQNVTFRCDPISEHNRLYWYRQTLGQGPEFLTYFQNEAQLEKSRLLSDRFSAERPKGSFSTLEIQRTEQGDSAMYLCASSRPGLAGVFGETQYFGPGTRLLVL.

V is TRBV12-5 and J is TRBJ1-1; D is unclear. The CDR3 has 13 amino acids. V was shortened by 3 bases and J by 1 base, with 6 bases between the two germline ends. CDR1 and CDR2 (germline): LGHNT, FRNRAP. The CDR3 spells CASGFQQNTEAFF. DNA of the CDR3: TGTGCTAGTGGTTTTCAACAGAACACTGAAGCTTTCTTT.

The chain uses TRBV2 and TRBJ2-3, with D possibly TRBD2 on 5 matching bases. From germline, CDR1 is SNHLY and CDR2 FYNNEI. With 3 bases removed from V and 10 bases from J, the gap between germline ends came to 8 bases. This CDR3 is built from 11 residues. CDR3 amino acids: CASSDQRPQYF. The CDR3 nucleotides are TGTGCCAGCAGTGACCAGCGGCCGCAGTATTTT.

The chain joins TRBV29-1 to TRBJ1-1; no firm D call. CDR3 length equals 13 residues. V lost 4 bases to trimming and J lost 0 bases, with 9 bases between them. The germline CDR1 and CDR2 sequences are SQVTM and ANQGSEA. DNA for the CDR3: TGCAGCGTTGTCCAGGTCCTGAACACTGAAGCTTTCTTT. Translation: CSVVQVLNTEAFF. The variable domain in full, completed from reference TRBV29-1 and TRBJ1-1, reads SAVISQKPSRDICQRGTSLTIQCQVDSQVTMMFWYRQQPGQSLTLIATANQGSEATYESGFVIDKFPISRPNLTFSTLTVSNMSPEDSSIYLCSVVQVLNTEAFFGQGTRLTVV.

This clonotype occurred a few times. The rearrangement links TRBV29-1 to TRBJ1-2; 8 nucleotides line up with TRBD1. Germline V gene sequence: CDR1 SQVTM, CDR2 ANQGSEA. The CDR3 contains 12 residues. CDR3 nucleotide sequence: TGCAGTGCCGGACAGGGAGAATATGGCTACACCTTC. Its translation: CSAGQGEYGYTF.

This clonotype was observed a few times. The junction departs from the called germline gene at one end, perhaps through a read error. The V and J genes are TRBV3-1 and TRBJ2-7; perhaps TRBD2 as D (5 bases). Germline loops: CDR1 LGHDT, CDR2 YNNKEL (reference sequence). The CDR3 loop spans 13 amino acids. The CDR3 region has the DNA TGTGCCGGCAGCCATAGCGCTTCCTACGAGCAGTACTTC. Its translation is CAGSHSASYEQYF.